Shown below are 28 T cell receptor beta chains from a single sample sequenced in a study of T cell responses to AZD1222 COVID-19 vaccine. Sequencing was performed with immunoSEQ multiplex PCR; in TCRdb, only in-frame clones are kept and a portion is missing. Counted here are 120,000 or so clones, about 90% occurring once; the ten biggest clones make up around 14%. The material was peripheral blood, obtained 28 days after the second AZD1222 dose. The origin of the receptors is an adult who received the AZD1222 COVID-19 vaccine.

The J gene is TRBJ1-2, the V gene TRBV28; 8 bases align to TRBD1. The CDR3 spans 16 residues. Trimming at V came to 6 bases and at J to 4 bases, leaving 13 bases not matched to a gene. Germline V gene lookup returns CDR1 MDHEN and CDR2 SYDVKM. CDR3 coding DNA: TGTGCCAGCAGATCAACCCACACTACAGGGGGCTATGGCTACACCTTC. Protein product: CASRSTHTTGGYGYTF.

This chain links TRBV2 with TRBJ1-5; D not certain. The V end lost 4 bases, the J end lost 6 bases, and 13 bases lay between the germline ends. There are 14 residues in the CDR3. Germline CDR1 reads SNHLY; CDR2 reads FYNNEI. The CDR3 loop is CASSGPGGRQPQHF. The CDR3 DNA reads as TGTGCCAGCAGTGGGCCAGGCGGTCGTCAGCCCCAGCATTTT. Looking up the rest from reference TRBV2 and TRBJ1-5 gives the full variable domain: EPEVTQTPSHQVTQMGQEVILRCVPISNHLYFYWYRQILGQKVEFLVSFYNNEISEKSEIFDDQFSVERPDGSNFTLKIRSTKLEDSAMYFCASSGPGGRQPQHFGDGTRLSIL.

The chain combines TRBV10-1 with TRBJ2-1, with 9 bases that match TRBD2. The CDR3 extends over 14 amino acids. V lost 5 bases, J lost 6 bases, and 5 bases stayed unmatched. The germline gives CDR1 WNHNN, CDR2 SYGVQD (reference sequence). In nucleotides, the CDR3 is TGCGCCAGCAGTAGAGCGGGAGGACGCAATGAGCAGTTCTTC. Amino acids: CASSRAGGRNEQFF.

The V call is TRBV28, the J call TRBJ1-5, with 7 bases matching TRBD1. This CDR3 has 15 amino acids. The germline V gene has CDR1 MDHEN and CDR2 SYDVKM. J was trimmed by 4 bases and V by 3 bases; bases with no gene match: 6. The CDR3 is CASSFVRGGNQPQHF. The CDR3 DNA follows: TGTGCCAGCAGTTTCGTCAGGGGGGGAAATCAGCCCCAGCATTTT.

The chain combines TRBV5-8 with TRBJ1-1; D is unclear. CDR3 size: 14 residues. V lost 6 bases and J lost 2, with 14 bases in between. The V gene's germline CDR1 is SGHTS and CDR2 YDEGEE. The CDR3 sequence is CASTTDGINTEAFF. Here the CDR3 DNA reads TGTGCCAGCACTACGGACGGAATCAACACTGAAGCTTTCTTT. Full variable domain (missing parts from reference TRBV5-8 and TRBJ1-1): EAGVTQSPTHLIKTRGQQATLRCSPISGHTSVYWYQQALGLGLQFLLWYDEGEERNRGNFPPRFSGRQFPNYSSELNVNALELEDSALYLCASTTDGINTEAFFGQGTRLTVV.

The rearrangement joins TRBV5-1 to TRBJ2-7; 8 nucleotides align to TRBD2. CDR1 is SGHRS and CDR2 is YFSETQ in the germline V gene. V gave up 0 bases and J gave up 6 bases; unmatched junction bases: 11. This CDR3 is built from 16 residues. The chain's CDR3 is CASSLEVGRAVGEQYF. The DNA for the CDR3 is TGCGCCAGCAGCTTGGAAGTCGGGAGGGCCGTGGGCGAGCAGTACTTC.

The V and J genes are TRBV28 and TRBJ2-7, with D possibly being TRBD1 or TRBD2 (5 bases each). Germline V gene data show CDR1 as MDHEN and CDR2 as SYDVKM. Trimming took 0 bases from V and 2 from J, leaving 11 bases between them. CDR3 length: 15 amino acids. CDR3 sequence: CASSLWAGATYEQYF. In DNA, the CDR3 is TGTGCCAGCAGTTTATGGGCCGGGGCCACCTACGAGCAGTACTTC. Full variable domain (rest looked up from reference TRBV28 and TRBJ2-7): DVKVTQSSRYLVKRTGEKVFLECVQDMDHENMFWYRQDPGLGLRLIYFSYDVKMKEKGDIPEGYSVSREKKERFSLILESASTNQTSMYLCASSLWAGATYEQYFGPGTRLTVT.

The J gene is TRBJ1-1, the V gene TRBV27, with D hard to call. The V gene's germline CDR1 is MNHEY and CDR2 SMNVEV (reference sequence). The CDR3 is 15 amino acids. Trimming took 3 bases from V and 4 from J, leaving 15 bases between them. The CDR3 DNA reads TGTGCCAGCAGTTTCAAGACCAGCCTGGGCACTGAAGCTTTCTTT. It specifies CASSFKTSLGTEAFF.

The chain has TRBV9 and TRBJ2-7; tentatively, D is TRBD1 (6 bases). Per germline, CDR1 SGDLS and CDR2 YYNGEE. The germline V and J ends were trimmed by 0 bases and 2 bases, with 12 bases remaining between them. The length of the CDR3 is 15 residues. The CDR3 nucleotides are TGTGCCAGCAGCGTAGGTGGAAGGGACACCTACGAGCAGTACTTC. Translation gives CASSVGGRDTYEQYF.

This chain uses TRBV2 with TRBJ1-6; 11 nucleotides line up with TRBD1. With V trimmed by 6 bases and J by 10 bases, 11 bases remained unmatched. Per germline, CDR1 SNHLY and CDR2 FYNNEI. The CDR3 has 16 amino acids. The CDR3 DNA sequence: TGTGCCAGCAGCGTCGGGTGGACAGGGGGCTTCTCACCCCTCCACTTT. This sequence encodes CASSVGWTGGFSPLHF.

This sequence joins TRBV7-6 and TRBJ1-3; D is perhaps TRBD1 (5 bases). Germline V gene data show CDR1 as SGHVS and CDR2 as FNYEAQ. This CDR3 comprises 15 residues. V was cut by 1 base and J by 3 bases, with 10 bases left in between. CDR3: CASSLVPGDGNTIYF. The CDR3 DNA sequence: TGTGCCAGCAGCTTAGTGCCGGGGGATGGAAACACCATATATTTT. The complete variable domain, with remaining parts taken from reference TRBV7-6 and TRBJ1-3, reads GAGVSQSPRYKVTKRGQDVALRCDPISGHVSLYWYRQALGQGPEFLTYFNYEAQQDKSGLPNDRFSAERPEGSISTLTIQRTEQRDSAMYRCASSLVPGDGNTIYFGEGSWLTVV.

This chain connects TRBV2 to TRBJ2-7; 9 bases map to TRBD1. Germline V lookup: CDR1 SNHLY, CDR2 FYNNEI. J lost 4 bases, V lost 1 base, and 2 bases had no gene match. The CDR3 runs to 14 residues. CDR3 region: CASSEDRGRYEQYF. The CDR3 DNA sequence: TGTGCCAGCAGTGAAGACAGGGGGCGATACGAGCAGTACTTC. Filled out from reference TRBV2 and TRBJ2-7, the complete variable domain reads EPEVTQTPSHQVTQMGQEVILRCVPISNHLYFYWYRQILGQKVEFLVSFYNNEISEKSEIFDDQFSVERPDGSNFTLKIRSTKLEDSAMYFCASSEDRGRYEQYFGPGTRLTVT.

In nucleotides, the CDR3 is TGTGCCAGCACTAAGGGAAGGGAAGTTGGCTACACCTTC. Its protein is CASTKGREVGYTF. The chain links TRBV2 to TRBJ1-2; D unresolved. Trimming shortened V by 7 bases and J by 7 bases, and 16 bases separated the two germline ends. Per germline, CDR1 SNHLY and CDR2 FYNNEI. The CDR3 loop spans 13 amino acids.

V and J are TRBV5-1 and TRBJ2-2, with D hard to call. The CDR3 is 15 residues long. V was pared by 0 bases and J by 5 bases, with 11 bases between. Germline V gene data show CDR1 as SGHRS and CDR2 as YFSETQ. The CDR3 DNA follows: TGCGCCAGCAGCTTGGGCCACCAGGAGACCGGGGAGCTGTTTTTT. This codes for CASSLGHQETGELFF.

The chain uses TRBV6-1 and TRBJ2-7; 12 bases fit TRBD2. The CDR3 sequence is 16 residues long. J gave up 4 bases and V 3 bases, and 7 bases lay outside the gene matches. The germline CDR1 and CDR2 sequences are MNHNS and SASEGT. DNA of the CDR3: TGTGCCAGCAGTGAGAAGGGACTAGCGGGTGGGTACGAGCAGTACTTC. Translating it yields CASSEKGLAGGYEQYF.

This sequence joins TRBV6-6 and TRBJ2-7; D gene unclear. The CDR3 has 13 amino acids. V shed 2 bases and J shed 3 bases, with 8 bases lying between them. Germline V gene data show CDR1 as MNHNY and CDR2 as SVGAGI (reference sequence). The CDR3 loop reads CASSYAEYYEQYF. Here the CDR3 DNA reads TGTGCCAGCAGTTACGCCGAGTACTACGAGCAGTACTTC.

The chain links TRBV19 to TRBJ2-7; tentatively, D is TRBD1 (6 bases). The CDR3 runs to 12 residues. V lost 1 base to trimming and J lost 7 bases, with 8 bases between them. The germline V gene encodes CDR1 LNHDA and CDR2 SQIVND (reference sequence). The CDR3 is CASSIGTGEQYF. For the CDR3, the DNA is TGTGCCAGTAGTATAGGAACAGGGGAGCAGTACTTC.

The chain has TRBV18 and TRBJ2-7; 7 bases agree with TRBD2. This CDR3 is 14 amino acids long. CDR1 and CDR2 (germline): KGHSH, LQKENI. With 2 bases clipped from V and 6 bases from J, the junction kept 7 bases outside the gene matches. CDR3 coding DNA: TGTGCCAGCTCACCAGCTGGGACTAAGCTCGAGCAGTACTTC. Its protein product is CASSPAGTKLEQYF.

This chain links TRBV18 with TRBJ1-1, with D hard to call. CDR1 KGHSH and CDR2 LQKENI come from the germline V gene. Trimming pared 5 bases from V and 0 bases from J, leaving 13 bases between. The CDR3 covers 15 residues. The CDR3 is CASSYTTDMNTEAFF. The CDR3 DNA reads TGTGCCAGCTCATACACTACAGATATGAACACTGAAGCTTTCTTT.

V gene TRBV29-1 combines with J gene TRBJ1-1; TRBD1 matches at 7 bases. With V trimmed by 6 bases and J by 6 bases, 10 bases remained unmatched. CDR1 and CDR2 from the germline V gene are SQVTM and ANQGSEA. The CDR3 has 13 amino acids. The CDR3 loop is CSVDRTTMAEAFF. The DNA for the CDR3 is TGCAGCGTGGACAGGACTACTATGGCTGAAGCTTTCTTT. The entire variable domain, with the rest obtained from reference TRBV29-1 and TRBJ1-1, is as follows: SAVISQKPSRDICQRGTSLTIQCQVDSQVTMMFWYRQQPGQSLTLIATANQGSEATYESGFVIDKFPISRPNLTFSTLTVSNMSPEDSSIYLCSVDRTTMAEAFFGQGTRLTVV.

This chain joins TRBV28 and TRBJ2-3, with 8 bases matching TRBD2. With 5 bases clipped from V and 0 bases from J, the junction kept 1 base outside the gene matches. The germline V gene has CDR1 MDHEN and CDR2 SYDVKM. This CDR3 is built from 14 residues. DNA of the CDR3: TGTGCCAGCAGTCAGCGGGGGAGCACAGATACGCAGTATTTT. It is translated as CASSQRGSTDTQYF.

The V and J genes are TRBV6-1 and TRBJ1-2; possible D gene TRBD1, 5 bases. The V gene lost 4 bases and the J gene lost 0 bases, with 15 bases spanning the gap. Looked up from germline, CDR1 is MNHNS and CDR2 is SASEGT. The CDR3 consists of 16 residues. The DNA for the CDR3 is TGTGCCAGCAGTGTGATCGCCGGGGGTCCTAACTATGGCTACACCTTC. Its protein is CASSVIAGGPNYGYTF.

The V gene is TRBV18, the J gene TRBJ2-1; the D is unclear. CDR1 KGHSH and CDR2 LQKENI come from the germline V gene. This CDR3 has 12 residues. V lost 5 bases, J lost 10 bases, and 12 bases lay in between. The CDR3 loop is CASSIQIEEQFF. The CDR3 DNA sequence: TGTGCCAGCTCAATACAGATCGAAGAGCAGTTCTTC.

The genes are TRBV6-1 and TRBJ2-1, with D hard to call. There are 11 residues in the CDR3. Germline-derived CDR1 and CDR2 are MNHNS and SASEGT. V was pared by 0 bases and J by 15 bases, with 9 bases between. The CDR3 protein is CASSEASRRFF. The CDR3, as DNA: TGTGCCAGCAGTGAAGCCTCGCGCCGGTTCTTC.

V and J are TRBV3-1 (or the pseudogene TRBV3-2) and TRBJ1-1; D gene unclear. V dropped 7 bases and J dropped 3 bases, with 12 bases sitting between them. The CDR3 totals 13 residues. Germline loops: CDR1 LGHDT, CDR2 YNNKEL (reference sequence). The CDR3 DNA reads TGTGCCAGCACCTTTACGGGAGACACTGAAGCTTTCTTT. This codes for CASTFTGDTEAFF.

The rearrangement links TRBV30 to TRBJ1-3; D remains ambiguous. The V end was cut by 1 base, the J end by 0 bases, with 4 bases between. The CDR3 is made up of 13 amino acids. The germline V gene encodes CDR1 GTSNPN and CDR2 SVGIG (reference sequence). CDR3 in amino acids: CAWSESSGNTIYF. The DNA of the CDR3 is TGTGCCTGGAGTGAGAGCTCTGGAAACACCATATATTTT.

This clone was observed a single time. The V call is TRBV12-5, the J call TRBJ1-4; D might be TRBD1 (5 bases). Trimming pared 4 bases from V and 7 bases from J, leaving 25 bases between. The CDR3 length is 18 residues. Germline values: CDR1 LGHNT, CDR2 FRNRAP. DNA of the CDR3: TGTGCTAGTGGTTCGTGGGCCCCCCAGAGGGGAGTAAGTGAAAAACTGTTTTTT. It yields the protein CASGSWAPQRGVSEKLFF.

The V gene is TRBV5-4, the J gene TRBJ1-5, with a possible D match to TRBD1 (6 bases). The CDR3 contains 17 residues. Germline V gene sequence: CDR1 SGHNT, CDR2 YYREEE (reference sequence). V was pared by 0 bases and J by 6 bases, with 19 bases between. CDR3 nucleotide sequence: TGTGCCAGCAGCTTGGAATCCAGGGGCGGGAAGAGTCAGCCCCAGCATTTT. Encoded protein: CASSLESRGGKSQPQHF. The full variable domain, completed using reference TRBV5-4 and TRBJ1-5, is ETGVTQSPTHLIKTRGQQVTLRCSSQSGHNTVSWYQQALGQGPQFIFQYYREEENGRGNFPPRFSGLQFPNYSSELNVNALELDDSALYLCASSLESRGGKSQPQHFGDGTRLSIL.